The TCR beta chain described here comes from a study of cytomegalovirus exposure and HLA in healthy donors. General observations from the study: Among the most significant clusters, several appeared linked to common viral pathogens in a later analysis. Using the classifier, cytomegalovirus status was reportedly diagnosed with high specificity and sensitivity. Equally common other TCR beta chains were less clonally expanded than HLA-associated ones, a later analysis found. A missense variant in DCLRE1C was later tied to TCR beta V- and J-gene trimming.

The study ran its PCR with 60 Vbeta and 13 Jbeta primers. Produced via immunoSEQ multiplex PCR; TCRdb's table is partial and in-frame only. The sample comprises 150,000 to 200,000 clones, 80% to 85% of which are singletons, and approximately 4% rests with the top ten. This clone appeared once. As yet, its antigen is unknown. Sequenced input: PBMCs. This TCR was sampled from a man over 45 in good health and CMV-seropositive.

The CDR3 region has the DNA TGTGCCAGCGGGGGGATCTCCTACAATGAGCAGTTCTTC. Protein sequence: CASGGISYNEQFF. This chain connects TRBV11-2 to TRBJ2-1, with a possible D match to TRBD2 (6 bases). The V gene lost 8 bases and the J gene lost 0 bases, with 8 bases spanning the gap. Per the germline V gene, CDR1 is SGHAT and CDR2 is FQNNGV. The CDR3 has 13 residues.